Sequencing of this T cell receptor (beta chain) was carried out in a study of T cells after posttransplantation cyclophosphamide. General observations from the study: After PTCy, TRB diversity resembled that of CNI/methotrexate controls. Tissue-infiltrating T cells from skin or gut overlapped little with blood T cells. Later blood repertoires were often dominated by clones from the donor CD8+ memory compartment.

Treatment was busulfan-fludarabine conditioning, a marrow graft, and cyclophosphamide on days +3 and +4. Clones were sequenced by immunoSEQ multiplex PCR, and TCRdb holds only the in-frame ones, with some missing. Sampling found some 4,000 clones, none seen once. There are many counts of this clone. What it binds is not known. In germline, CDR1 is SEHNR, CDR2 FQNEAQ (reference sequence). Between the trimmed V and J ends, which lost 5 bases and 4 bases, there was a span of 27 bases. The CDR3 has 18 residues. The chain has TRBV7-9 and TRBJ2-7, with a tentative D call TRBD1 (6 bases). The sample here was PBMCs, taken after allogeneic stem cell transplant with posttransplant cyclophosphamide. This sequence originates from a female patient between 18 and 30 years old who received an allogeneic stem cell transplant from an unrelated donor, was CMV-positive, and had acute GVHD only. Some T cells may have come from the graft donor. In DNA, the CDR3 is TGTGCCAGCAGCCGAGGCCTAAGGACAGACAGGTTTGGGTACGAGCAGTACTTC. Translated: CASSRGLRTDRFGYEQYF.